Below are 12 T cell receptor beta chains sequenced from a single sample in a study of CD8 T cells in ankylosing spondylitis (dated by TCRdb to 2016 to 2017). For these TCRs, the target antigens are not known. Library construction relied on 5' RACE. The sample was run on an Illumina HiSeq 2500. The public reads were run again by TCRdb, first through fastp at Q25 and then through MiXCR, and only productive beta chains were kept. Under each unique CDR3 protein, matching rows form one entry showing the most common genes and DNA. The sample table records over 450,000 distinct CDR3 sequences; about an eighth of these occur just once. Of the sample, nearly 7% falls within the top ten clones. The study at large found these results: A TCR beta motif of fewer than 10 highly homologous amino acid variants appeared characteristic of blood from ankylosing spondylitis patients.

The sequencing input was blood, either unsorted or a sorted T cell fraction (not recorded which). These receptors were obtained from a male donor with ankylosing spondylitis.

This clonotype showed up just a few times. CDR3 region: CASSRDRIPGYTF. The CDR3 DNA sequence: TGTGCCAGCAGCCGAGACAGGATCCCGGGCTACACCTTC. This chain joins TRBV5-6 and TRBJ1-2; TRBD1 might be the D (6 bases). This CDR3 has 13 amino acids. V shed 4 bases and J shed 8 bases, with 15 bases lying between them. Germline V gene data show CDR1 as SGHDT and CDR2 as YYEEEE.

This clonotype was observed a few times. J is TRBJ2-7 and V is TRBV7-9; D may be TRBD1 (5 bases). This CDR3 contains 12 residues. V was trimmed by 8 bases and J by 0 bases, leaving 8 bases between them. In germline, CDR1 is SEHNR, CDR2 FQNEAQ (reference sequence). The CDR3 sequence is CASGAASYEQYF. As DNA, the CDR3 is TGTGCCAGCGGGGCAGCCTCCTACGAGCAGTACTTC. The full variable domain, with the rest looked up from reference TRBV7-9 and TRBJ2-7, is DTGVSQNPRHKITKRGQNVTFRCDPISEHNRLYWYRQTLGQGPEFLTYFQNEAQLEKSRLLSDRFSAERPKGSFSTLEIQRTEQGDSAMYLCASGAASYEQYFGPGTRLTVT.

The V call is TRBV23-1, the J call TRBJ2-2; 8 bases line up with TRBD1. TRBV23-1 is an ORF for which the function is uncertain. V gave up 0 bases and J gave up 3 bases; unmatched junction bases: 6. The CDR3 loop spans 17 amino acids. The CDR3, as DNA: TGCGCCAGCAGTCAATCCTCGGGACAGGACTACACCGGGGAGCTGTTTTTT. This sequence encodes CASSQSSGQDYTGELFF.

This clonotype was counted only a few times. CDR3 sequence (DNA): TGTGCCAGCAGTGCGAAAAGCTCCTACGAGCAGTACGTC. It translates to CASSAKSSYEQYV. This chain uses TRBV6-1 with TRBJ2-7; no definite D call. Germline V CDR1 and CDR2: MNHNS, SASEGT. Trimming removed 4 bases from V and 0 bases from J, with 7 bases in between. The CDR3 is 13 residues long.

The V and J genes are TRBV3-1 and TRBJ2-3, with 7 bases identical to TRBD2. CDR3 size: 15 residues. The ends lost 5 bases at V and 2 bases at J; junction bases unmatched: 7. CDR1 LGHDT and CDR2 YNNKEL come from the germline V gene (reference sequence). This CDR3 reads CASSKASGLTDTQYF. CDR3 bases: TGTGCCAGCAGCAAGGCTAGCGGCCTCACAGATACGCAGTATTTT.

The CDR3 protein is CASTTRGTGNEQYV. The DNA of the CDR3 is TGTGCCAGCACTACCCGCGGGACAGGGAACGAGCAGTACGTC. The rearrangement joins TRBV6-1 to TRBJ2-7, with 9 positions matching TRBD1. V lost 7 bases, J lost 5 bases, and 9 bases stayed unmatched. This CDR3 has 14 residues. Germline V gives CDR1 MNHNS, CDR2 SASEGT.

This clonotype has at least ten counts. J is TRBJ2-2 and V is TRBV12-3 or TRBV12-4; no firm D call. The CDR3 spans 14 residues. Trimming stripped 6 bases from V and 0 bases from J, with 8 bases between. DNA for the CDR3: TGTGCCAGCAGGCTGGGATCGAACACCGGGGAGCTGTTTTTT. It codes for CASRLGSNTGELFF.

This clonotype has only a few counts. The CDR3 loop is CASSPPGYEQFF. As DNA, the CDR3 is TGTGCCAGCTCACCACCCGGGTATGAGCAGTTCTTC. J is TRBJ2-1 and V is TRBV18; D gene ambiguous. CDR3 length: 12 amino acids. V lost 0 bases and J lost 8, with 5 bases in between. Germline CDR1 reads KGHSH; CDR2 reads LQKENI.

This clonotype was counted only a few times. This rearrangement joins TRBV12-3 or TRBV12-4 to TRBJ1-3; D unclear. The germline V and J ends were trimmed by 9 bases and 4 bases, with 7 bases remaining between them. This CDR3 has 11 residues. CDR3 coding DNA: TGTGCCAGTACGTGGGGAAACACCATATATTTT. Its protein is CASTWGNTIYF.

This clonotype showed up just a few times. The chain employs TRBV15 and TRBJ2-1, with unresolved D. The CDR3 consists of 14 residues. Germline lookup yields CDR1 LNHNV and CDR2 YYDKDF (reference sequence). V was cut by 3 bases and J by 9 bases, with 15 bases left in between. The CDR3 loop reads CATSRAGPDGEQFF. Written as DNA, the CDR3 is TGTGCCACCAGCAGGGCCGGACCGGACGGTGAGCAGTTCTTC. The full variable domain, completed using reference TRBV15 and TRBJ2-1, is DAMVIQNPRYQVTQFGKPVTLSCSQTLNHNVMYWYQQKSSQAPKLLFHYYDKDFNNEADTPDNFQSRRPNTSFCFLDIRSPGLGDTAMYLCATSRAGPDGEQFFGPGTRLTVL.

In its sample, this clonotype was seen a few times. CDR3 sequence (DNA): TGTGCCAGCAGCATAGGGGCCAGCGGGGAAGGGACAGATACGCAGTATTTT. It codes for CASSIGASGEGTDTQYF. The gene calls are TRBV9 and TRBJ2-3; 7 bases are shared with TRBD2. The V gene's germline CDR1 is SGDLS and CDR2 YYNGEE. The CDR3 runs 17 residues. Trimming at V came to 4 bases and at J to 3 bases, leaving 14 bases not matched to a gene.

This clonotype was observed a few times. The V gene is TRBV25-1, the J gene TRBJ2-7; 8 bases match TRBD1. Looked up from germline, CDR1 is MGHDK and CDR2 is SYGVNS. The CDR3 is made up of 15 amino acids. After removal of 5 bases from V and 3 bases from J, the junction contained 9 bases not matched to a gene. CDR3 amino acids: CASSLLGTGNYEQYF. CDR3 in DNA: TGTGCCAGCAGTCTACTTGGGACAGGTAACTACGAGCAGTACTTC.